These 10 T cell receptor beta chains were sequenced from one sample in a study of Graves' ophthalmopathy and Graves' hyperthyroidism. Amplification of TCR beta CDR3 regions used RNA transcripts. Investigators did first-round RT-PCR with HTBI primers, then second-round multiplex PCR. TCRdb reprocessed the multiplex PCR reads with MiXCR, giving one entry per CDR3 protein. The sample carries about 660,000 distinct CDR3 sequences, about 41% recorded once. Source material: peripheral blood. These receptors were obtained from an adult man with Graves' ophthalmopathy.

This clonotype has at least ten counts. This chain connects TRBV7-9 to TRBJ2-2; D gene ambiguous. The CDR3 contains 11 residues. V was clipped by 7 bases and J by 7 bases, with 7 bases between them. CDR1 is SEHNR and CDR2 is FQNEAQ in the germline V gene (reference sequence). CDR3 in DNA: TGTGCCAGCACCCCCCTCGGGGAGCTGTTTTTT. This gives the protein CASTPLGELFF.

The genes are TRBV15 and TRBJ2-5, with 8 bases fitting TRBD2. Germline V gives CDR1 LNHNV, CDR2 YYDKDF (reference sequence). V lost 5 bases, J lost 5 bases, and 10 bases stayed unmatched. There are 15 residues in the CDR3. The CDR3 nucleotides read TGTGCCACCAGCCGCCTGGCGGGGGGCGGCGAGACCCAGTACTTC. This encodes CATSRLAGGGETQYF. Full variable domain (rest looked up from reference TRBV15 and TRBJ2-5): DAMVIQNPRYQVTQFGKPVTLSCSQTLNHNVMYWYQQKSSQAPKLLFHYYDKDFNNEADTPDNFQSRRPNTSFCFLDIRSPGLGDTAMYLCATSRLAGGGETQYFGPGTRLLVL.

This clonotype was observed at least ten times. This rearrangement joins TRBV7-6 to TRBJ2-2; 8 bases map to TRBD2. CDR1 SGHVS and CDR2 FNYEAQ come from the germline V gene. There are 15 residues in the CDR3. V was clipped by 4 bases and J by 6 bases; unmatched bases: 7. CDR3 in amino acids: CASSSPGLEAGELFF. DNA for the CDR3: TGTGCCAGCAGCTCACCGGGACTAGAGGCCGGGGAGCTGTTTTTT.

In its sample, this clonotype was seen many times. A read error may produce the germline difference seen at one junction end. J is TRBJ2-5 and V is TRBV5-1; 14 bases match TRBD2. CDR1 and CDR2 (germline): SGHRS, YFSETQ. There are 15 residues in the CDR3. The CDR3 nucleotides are TGTGCCAGCAGTCTGGGACTAGCGGGAGCAGAGACCCAGTACTTC. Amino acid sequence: CASSLGLAGAETQYF.

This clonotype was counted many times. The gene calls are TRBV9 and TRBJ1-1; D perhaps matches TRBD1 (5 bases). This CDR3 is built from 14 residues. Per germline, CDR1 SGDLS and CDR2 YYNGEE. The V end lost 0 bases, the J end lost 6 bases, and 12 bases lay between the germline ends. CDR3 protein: CASSVAGSGAEAFF. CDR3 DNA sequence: TGTGCCAGCAGCGTAGCAGGGAGCGGAGCTGAAGCTTTCTTT.

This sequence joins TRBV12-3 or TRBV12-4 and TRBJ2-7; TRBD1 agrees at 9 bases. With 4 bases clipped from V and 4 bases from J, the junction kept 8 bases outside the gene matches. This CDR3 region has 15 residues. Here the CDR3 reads CASSYSADRGYEQYF. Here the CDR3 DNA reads TGTGCCAGCAGTTACTCGGCGGACAGGGGATACGAGCAGTACTTC.

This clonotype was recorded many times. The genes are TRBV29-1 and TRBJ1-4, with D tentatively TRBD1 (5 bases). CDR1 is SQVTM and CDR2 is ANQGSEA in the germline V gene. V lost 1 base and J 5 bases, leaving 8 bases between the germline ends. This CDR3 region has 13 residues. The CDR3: CSVEVGGNEKLFF. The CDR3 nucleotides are TGCAGCGTTGAAGTGGGGGGGAATGAAAAACTGTTTTTT. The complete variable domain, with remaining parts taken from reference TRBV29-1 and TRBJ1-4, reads SAVISQKPSRDICQRGTSLTIQCQVDSQVTMMFWYRQQPGQSLTLIATANQGSEATYESGFVIDKFPISRPNLTFSTLTVSNMSPEDSSIYLCSVEVGGNEKLFFGSGTQLSVL.

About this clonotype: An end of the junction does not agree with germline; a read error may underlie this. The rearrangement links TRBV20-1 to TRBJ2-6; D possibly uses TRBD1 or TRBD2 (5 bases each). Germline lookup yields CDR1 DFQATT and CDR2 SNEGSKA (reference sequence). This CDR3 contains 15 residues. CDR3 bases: TGCAGTGCTAGAGATCTTGAGGGACCGGCCTACGTCCTGACTTTC. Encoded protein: CSARDLEGPAYVLTF.

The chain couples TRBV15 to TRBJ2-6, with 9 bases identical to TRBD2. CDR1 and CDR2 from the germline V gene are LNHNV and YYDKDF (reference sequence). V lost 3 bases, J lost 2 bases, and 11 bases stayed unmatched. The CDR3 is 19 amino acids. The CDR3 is CATSSSSAGGVPGANVLTF. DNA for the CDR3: TGTGCCACCAGCAGCTCGTCAGCGGGAGGAGTCCCTGGGGCCAACGTCCTGACTTTC.

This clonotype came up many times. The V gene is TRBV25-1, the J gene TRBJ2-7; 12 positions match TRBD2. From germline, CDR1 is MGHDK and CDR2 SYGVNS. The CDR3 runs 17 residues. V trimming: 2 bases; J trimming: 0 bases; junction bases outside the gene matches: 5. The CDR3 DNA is TGTGCCAGCAGTGAAGGGGCTAGCGGGAGGGTCTCCTACGAGCAGTACTTC. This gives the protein CASSEGASGRVSYEQYF.